A single sample is the source of the 32 T cell receptor beta chains below, sequenced in a study of EBV T-cell therapy then PD-1 blockade in nasopharyngeal carcinoma. The treatment denotes: AdE1-LMPpoly-expanded autologous EBV-specific T-cell therapy followed by anti-PD-1 nivolumab. Produced via immunoSEQ multiplex PCR; TCRdb's table is partial and in-frame only. The sample lists some 20,000 clones; about 87% were seen once. Their cognate antigens are unknown. This material consisted of CD8+ T cells from blood, taken at day 61 from a patient whose treatment included autologous EBV-specific T cells and nivolumab. Every receptor here comes from a man aged 35 to 55 with nasopharyngeal carcinoma.

V and J are TRBV5-6 and TRBJ2-5; a possible D gene is TRBD1 (6 bases). Trimming took off 3 bases at V and 4 bases at J, with 19 bases between the two ends. The germline CDR1 and CDR2 sequences are SGHDT and YYEEEE. This CDR3 is built from 16 residues. The CDR3 loop reads CASSYRVRGPGETQYF. CDR3 DNA: TGTGCCAGCAGCTACCGAGTCAGGGGTCCCGGAGAGACCCAGTACTTC. Supplemented by reference TRBV5-6 and TRBJ2-5, the full variable domain reads DAGVTQSPTHLIKTRGQQVTLRCSPKSGHDTVSWYQQALGQGPQFIFQYYEEEERQRGNFPDRFSGHQFPNYSSELNVNALLLGDSALYLCASSYRVRGPGETQYFGPGTRLLVL.

V is TRBV6-2 or TRBV6-3 and J is TRBJ1-5, with a tentative D call TRBD1 (6 bases). Germline assignment: CDR1 MNHEY and CDR2 SVGEGT. The V end lost 2 bases, the J end lost 7 bases, and 12 bases lay between the germline ends. CDR3 length equals 14 residues. The CDR3 protein is CASSYETGRQPQHF. CDR3 in DNA: TGTGCCAGCAGTTACGAGACAGGCAGGCAGCCCCAGCATTTT.

This clone has more than one count but fewer than ten. This sequence joins TRBV24-1 and TRBJ1-5, with TRBD1 as a possible D gene (6 bases). Trimming shortened V by 4 bases and J by 2 bases, and 14 bases separated the two germline ends. The V gene's germline CDR1 is KGHDR and CDR2 SFDVKD. The CDR3 has 16 residues. Written as DNA, the CDR3 is TGTGCCACCAGTGACCACACAGGGATAGGCAATCAGCCCCAGCATTTT. Translation: CATSDHTGIGNQPQHF.

The rearrangement uses TRBV6-4 and TRBJ2-1, with TRBD1 matching 7 bases. Per germline, CDR1 MRHNA and CDR2 SNTAGT. The CDR3 is 15 amino acids. Losses at the gene ends were 3 bases for V and 0 bases for J; bases not matched to a gene: 2. CDR3 region: CASSEGGGSYNEQFF. The DNA of the CDR3 is TGTGCCAGCAGTGAAGGGGGCGGCTCCTACAATGAGCAGTTCTTC.

The chain carries TRBV25-1 and TRBJ2-5; 8 bases match TRBD1. CDR1 is MGHDK, CDR2 SYGVNS, per germline. V dropped 4 bases and J dropped 3; count of bases not matched to a gene: 4. The CDR3 contains 14 residues. CDR3 nucleotide sequence: TGTGCCAGCAGTGCTCAGGGGGCAGAAGAGACCCAGTACTTC. Its translation is CASSAQGAEETQYF.

J is TRBJ2-7 and V is TRBV5-5; D tentatively fits TRBD1 or TRBD2 (5 bases each). Trimming removed 2 bases from V and 0 bases from J, with 15 bases in between. The germline V gene encodes CDR1 SGHKS and CDR2 YYEKEE (reference sequence). The CDR3 length is 16 residues. DNA for the CDR3: TGTGCCAGCAGCTTAACCCGGGACGGCAGCTCCTACGAGCAGTACTTC. As protein: CASSLTRDGSSYEQYF.

The genes are TRBV6-2 or TRBV6-3 and TRBJ2-7, with unresolved D. Germline values: CDR1 MNHEY, CDR2 SVGEGT. CDR3 length equals 12 residues. Trimming stripped 5 bases from V and 5 bases from J, with 10 bases between. The CDR3 bases are TGTGCCAGCAGTCAGACTGGCCACGAGCAGTACTTC. This sequence encodes CASSQTGHEQYF.

This sequence joins TRBV9 and TRBJ2-7; 14 bases are shared with TRBD2. The CDR3 is 16 amino acids. Germline V CDR1 and CDR2: SGDLS, YYNGEE. V gave up 2 bases and J gave up 3 bases; unmatched junction bases: 4. The CDR3 region has the DNA TGTGCCAGCAGCGTTGGACTAGCGGGGGGAAACTACGAGCAGTACTTC. Amino acids: CASSVGLAGGNYEQYF.

The chain combines TRBV27 with TRBJ1-4; the D is unclear. The germline V gene encodes CDR1 MNHEY and CDR2 SMNVEV (reference sequence). V dropped 1 base and J dropped 5 bases, with 20 bases sitting between them. CDR3 length equals 18 residues. The CDR3 nucleotides are TGTGCCAGCAGTTTATACCCACACACACAGATGACAAATGAAAAACTGTTTTTT. Encoded protein: CASSLYPHTQMTNEKLFF.

This clone occurred a few times. The chain recombines TRBV9 with TRBJ2-5; D gene ambiguous. The CDR3 runs to 13 residues. Looked up from germline, CDR1 is SGDLS and CDR2 is YYNGEE. V lost 2 bases, J lost 5 bases, and 10 bases lay in between. The chain's CDR3 is CASSVMLGETQYF. As DNA, the CDR3 is TGTGCCAGCAGCGTTATGCTCGGTGAGACCCAGTACTTC.

The chain links TRBV6-5 to TRBJ1-1; D perhaps matches TRBD1 (5 bases). V lost 5 bases to trimming and J lost 7 bases, with 14 bases between them. Looked up from germline, CDR1 is MNHEY and CDR2 is SVGAGI. This CDR3 comprises 13 residues. CDR3 coding DNA: TGTGCCAGCAGTCACGTACCGGGGGATGAAGCTTTCTTT. Amino acid sequence: CASSHVPGDEAFF.

This clone has just a few counts. The chain carries TRBV13 and TRBJ2-2; D may be TRBD1 (6 bases). The CDR3 contains 15 residues. Germline lookup yields CDR1 PRHDT and CDR2 FYEKMQ (reference sequence). V was shortened by 1 base and J by 5 bases, with 11 bases between the two germline ends. The CDR3 reads CASSLAPGQTGELFF. CDR3 coding DNA: TGTGCCAGCAGCTTAGCCCCAGGACAGACCGGGGAGCTGTTTTTT.

The genes are TRBV9 and TRBJ1-1; D ambiguous. The CDR3 length is 11 residues. Germline loops: CDR1 SGDLS, CDR2 YYNGEE. Deletions cut 4 bases from V and 10 bases from J, with 11 bases between. The CDR3 here is CASSTKGVAFF. The DNA for the CDR3 is TGTGCCAGCAGCACCAAGGGTGTAGCTTTCTTT. Filled out from reference TRBV9 and TRBJ1-1, the complete variable domain reads DSGVTQTPKHLITATGQRVTLRCSPRSGDLSVYWYQQSLDQGLQFLIQYYNGEERAKGNILERFSAQQFPDLHSELNLSSLELGDSALYFCASSTKGVAFFGQGTRLTVV.

This chain uses TRBV29-1 with TRBJ2-7, with D uncertain. The V end was cut by 4 bases, the J end by 3 bases, with 10 bases between. This CDR3 region has 12 residues. Per the germline V gene, CDR1 is SQVTM and CDR2 is ANQGSEA. Here the CDR3 DNA reads TGCAGCGTTGTGTCGAAACGCTACGAGCAGTACTTC. As protein: CSVVSKRYEQYF.

V is TRBV2 and J is TRBJ2-7, with 13 bases that match TRBD2. The germline CDR1 and CDR2 sequences are SNHLY and FYNNEI. V dropped 6 bases and J dropped 1; count of bases not matched to a gene: 3. This CDR3 is built from 15 residues. This CDR3 reads CASSRLAGGSYEQYF. CDR3 sequence (DNA): TGTGCCAGCAGCAGACTAGCGGGGGGATCCTACGAGCAGTACTTC.

The gene calls are TRBV7-9 and TRBJ2-3, with 7 bases fitting TRBD1. V shed 5 bases, J shed 1 base, and the junction held 9 bases outside the gene matches. Germline-derived CDR1 and CDR2 are SEHNR and FQNEAQ (reference sequence). CDR3 size: 16 residues. Here the CDR3 DNA reads TGTGCCAGCAGCCGACAGGGCTTTATGGGCACAGATACGCAGTATTTT. Residues: CASSRQGFMGTDTQYF.

The rearrangement joins TRBV14 to TRBJ2-4, with D possibly being TRBD1 (6 bases). This CDR3 region has 15 residues. CDR1 and CDR2 (germline): SGHDN, FVKESK. The V and J ends lost 2 bases and 1 base respectively, with 9 bases between them. Written as DNA, the CDR3 is TGTGCCAGCAGCCAAAATCAGGGGGCCAAAAACATTCAGTACTTC. Protein: CASSQNQGAKNIQYF.

This chain connects TRBV7-9 to TRBJ1-4, with TRBD1 matching 7 bases. With 5 bases clipped from V and 5 bases from J, the junction kept 8 bases outside the gene matches. The CDR3 spans 15 residues. The germline V gene encodes CDR1 SEHNR and CDR2 FQNEAQ (reference sequence). In DNA, the CDR3 is TGTGCCAGCAGCCCCCGGGGACAGCCAAATGAAAAACTGTTTTTT. This sequence encodes CASSPRGQPNEKLFF.

V usage is TRBV7-6 and J usage is TRBJ2-1, with a weak D call TRBD2 (7 bases). Germline values: CDR1 SGHVS, CDR2 FNYEAQ. V was cut by 5 bases and J by 5 bases, with 13 bases left in between. This CDR3 spans 14 amino acids. The CDR3 DNA follows: TGTGCCAGCAGCCTCTTCGGGGGGCACAATGAGCAGTTCTTC. This translates into CASSLFGGHNEQFF. The full variable domain, in which reference TRBV7-6 and TRBJ2-1 provide the parts outside the CDR3, is GAGVSQSPRYKVTKRGQDVALRCDPISGHVSLYWYRQALGQGPEFLTYFNYEAQQDKSGLPNDRFSAERPEGSISTLTIQRTEQRDSAMYRCASSLFGGHNEQFFGPGTRLTVL.

The table lists this clone with a count of one. V is TRBV13 and J is TRBJ2-6; a weak D match, TRBD1 (6 bases). V lost 8 bases to trimming and J lost 0 bases, with 11 bases between them. The CDR3 totals 15 residues. Germline values: CDR1 PRHDT, CDR2 FYEKMQ (reference sequence). The CDR3 DNA sequence: TGTGCCAGCGGTCCGACAGGCTCTGGGGCCAACGTCCTGACTTTC. Translation: CASGPTGSGANVLTF.

This chain connects TRBV29-1 to TRBJ2-1; D assignment may be TRBD1 or TRBD2 (5 bases each). The CDR3 loop spans 14 amino acids. Trimming took 6 bases from V and 4 from J, leaving 16 bases between them. Germline assignment: CDR1 SQVTM and CDR2 ANQGSEA. The CDR3 is CSVLTGTGYNEQFF. In DNA form, the CDR3 reads TGCAGCGTCCTAACCGGGACCGGTTACAATGAGCAGTTCTTC.

J is TRBJ1-1 and V is TRBV5-6; D is ambiguous. Trimming cost V 5 bases and J 4 bases, with 15 bases left between them. This CDR3 region has 14 residues. Per germline, CDR1 SGHDT and CDR2 YYEEEE. The CDR3 protein is CASSPPNWGTEAFF. The CDR3 nucleotides are TGTGCCAGCAGTCCACCGAACTGGGGCACTGAAGCTTTCTTT.

The chain recombines TRBV7-9 with TRBJ2-7; D uncertain. This CDR3 region has 13 residues. Germline V CDR1 and CDR2: SEHNR, FQNEAQ (reference sequence). Trimming took off 1 base at V and 2 bases at J, with 6 bases between the two ends. The CDR3 bases are TGTGCCAGCAGCTTAGACAGAGCCTACGAGCAGTACTTC. It yields the protein CASSLDRAYEQYF.

This clone is medium-sized within its sample. V usage is TRBV25-1 and J usage is TRBJ2-1; 7 bases map to TRBD1. This CDR3 contains 12 residues. V shed 6 bases and J 7 bases; nucleotides not matched to a gene: 3. Germline lookup yields CDR1 MGHDK and CDR2 SYGVNS. The DNA for the CDR3 is TGTGCCAGCAGACAGGGGCTGAATGAGCAGTTCTTC. As protein: CASRQGLNEQFF.

This chain connects TRBV5-4 to TRBJ1-4; D may be TRBD1 (5 bases). CDR3 size: 13 residues. Trimming took off 3 bases at V and 13 bases at J, with 16 bases between the two ends. Germline-derived CDR1 and CDR2 are SGHNT and YYREEE (reference sequence). The CDR3 region is CASSSDSGRGLFF. The DNA for the CDR3 is TGTGCCAGCAGCTCCGACTCAGGGCGAGGACTGTTTTTT.

The genes are TRBV29-1 and TRBJ2-1; 9 positions match TRBD1. CDR1 is SQVTM and CDR2 is ANQGSEA in the germline V gene. J gave up 1 base and V 1 base, and 2 bases lay outside the gene matches. This CDR3 contains 15 residues. CDR3 coding DNA: TGCAGCGTTGAAGGACAGGGGGGTTCCTACAATGAGCAGTTCTTC. This encodes CSVEGQGGSYNEQFF.

The CDR3 protein is CASSLSIGDSSYEQYF. The CDR3 DNA reads as TGTGCCAGCAGTTTATCGATAGGTGACTCCTCCTACGAGCAGTACTTC. The chain uses TRBV27 and TRBJ2-7; D remains ambiguous. The CDR3 runs to 16 residues. Trimming removed 0 bases at V and 0 bases at J, with 12 bases between. Germline lookup yields CDR1 MNHEY and CDR2 SMNVEV (reference sequence).

The chain is built from TRBV5-4 and TRBJ2-2; 7 bases are shared with TRBD1. The CDR3 spans 14 residues. Losses at the gene ends were 4 bases for V and 5 bases for J; bases not matched to a gene: 5. Germline-derived CDR1 and CDR2 are SGHNT and YYREEE (reference sequence). The CDR3 reads CASSDRDSTGELFF. The CDR3 nucleotides are TGTGCCAGCAGCGACCGGGACAGTACCGGGGAGCTGTTTTTT.

CDR3 sequence: CASSIGFLGYTF. The CDR3 region has the DNA TGTGCCAGTAGTATTGGCTTTTTGGGCTACACCTTC. The V and J genes are TRBV19 and TRBJ1-2; D unresolved. Germline CDR1 reads LNHDA; CDR2 reads SQIVND (reference sequence). Trimming shortened V by 3 bases and J by 8 bases, and 10 bases separated the two germline ends. This CDR3 contains 12 residues.

The J gene is TRBJ2-7, the V gene TRBV10-3; D is tentatively TRBD1 or TRBD2 (5 bases each). The length of the CDR3 is 16 residues. Trimming cost V 4 bases and J 3 bases, with 19 bases left between them. Germline CDR1 ENHRY, CDR2 SYGVKD. The DNA of the CDR3 is TGTGCCATCAGTGGGGGGACCGGACAAGGGGTCTACGAGCAGTACTTC. It translates to CAISGGTGQGVYEQYF.

This chain connects TRBV27 to TRBJ1-2; D call uncertain. CDR3 length equals 13 residues. V lost 4 bases to trimming and J lost 0 bases, with 6 bases between them. CDR1 is MNHEY and CDR2 is SMNVEV in the germline V gene (reference sequence). The CDR3 DNA is TGTGCCAGCAGTTCAACCGCTAACTATGGCTACACCTTC. Translation: CASSSTANYGYTF.

The chain couples TRBV29-1 to TRBJ1-1; TRBD1 might be the D (6 bases). The CDR3 loop spans 12 amino acids. The V and J ends lost 1 base and 5 bases respectively, with 8 bases between them. Germline V gene sequence: CDR1 SQVTM, CDR2 ANQGSEA. In nucleotides, the CDR3 is TGCAGCGTTGAAGGAGGGGGAACTGAAGCTTTCTTT. Protein product: CSVEGGGTEAFF.